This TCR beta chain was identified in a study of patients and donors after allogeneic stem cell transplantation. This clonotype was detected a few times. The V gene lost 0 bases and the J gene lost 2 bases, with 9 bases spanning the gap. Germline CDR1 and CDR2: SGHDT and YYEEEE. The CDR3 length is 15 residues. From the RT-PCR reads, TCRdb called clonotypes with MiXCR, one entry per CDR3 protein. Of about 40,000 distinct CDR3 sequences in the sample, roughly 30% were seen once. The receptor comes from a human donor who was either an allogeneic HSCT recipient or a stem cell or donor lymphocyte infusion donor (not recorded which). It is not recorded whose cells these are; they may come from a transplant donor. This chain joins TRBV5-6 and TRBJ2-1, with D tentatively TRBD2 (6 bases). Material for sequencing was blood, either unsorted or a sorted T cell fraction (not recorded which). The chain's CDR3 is CASSLGLGPYNEQFF. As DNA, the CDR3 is TGTGCCAGCAGCTTGGGACTAGGGCCCTACAATGAGCAGTTCTTC.